This TCR beta chain was sequenced in a study of cytomegalovirus exposure and HLA in healthy donors. Study results and limitations: Overall, around 150 TCR beta chains were annotated as cytomegalovirus-associated. One variant, a missense change in DCLRE1C, was linked in a later analysis to TCR beta V- and J-gene trimming. There were some public TCRs occurring in many donors, but most TCR sequences were rare.

For this clone: What it recognizes is unknown.

CDR3 size: 12 residues. Trimming stripped 6 bases from V and 4 bases from J, with 10 bases between. CDR1 and CDR2 from the germline V gene are LNHDA and SQIVND (reference sequence). Vbeta (60) and Jbeta (13) primers were used in the PCR. Study processing details: As a later analysis found, there were 82 million or so unique TCR beta chains, of which roughly 11 million were shared. The protocol was immunoSEQ multiplex PCR, while the TCRdb copy is restricted to in-frame clones and leaves out a portion. The DNA gave D and trimming, while V, J and clone size come from that table. The sample has approximately 100,000 clones; 81% are singletons.

This sequence was found in a woman in her thirties in good health and CMV-seronegative. Sequenced input: PBMCs. The rearrangement joins TRBV19 to TRBJ2-7, with D possibly being TRBD2 (6 bases). The CDR3 protein is CASSKGLYEQYF. CDR3 nucleotides: TGTGCCAGTAGCAAGGGACTGTACGAGCAGTACTTC.